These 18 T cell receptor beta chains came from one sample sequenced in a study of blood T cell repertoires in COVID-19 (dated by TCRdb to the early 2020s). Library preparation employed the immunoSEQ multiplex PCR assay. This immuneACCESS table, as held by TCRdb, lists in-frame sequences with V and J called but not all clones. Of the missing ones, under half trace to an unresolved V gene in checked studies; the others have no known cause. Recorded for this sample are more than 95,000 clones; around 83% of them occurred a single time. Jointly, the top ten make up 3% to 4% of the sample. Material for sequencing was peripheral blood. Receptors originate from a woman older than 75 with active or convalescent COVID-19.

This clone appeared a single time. CDR3 in DNA: TGTGCCAGCAGTGAAGGGGACTCGGGACACACTGAAGCTTTCTTT. As protein: CASSEGDSGHTEAFF. V gene TRBV6-1 combines with J gene TRBJ1-1; maybe TRBD1 (5 bases). This CDR3 comprises 15 residues. Trimming shortened V by 1 base and J by 3 bases, and 12 bases separated the two germline ends. Germline CDR1 MNHNS, CDR2 SASEGT.

The CDR3 DNA sequence: TGTGCCAGCAGCCAAGACAGGGAGCAATATGGCTACACCTTC. It is translated as CASSQDREQYGYTF. The chain is built from TRBV5-6 and TRBJ1-2; 7 bases match TRBD1. The CDR3 consists of 14 residues. Germline loops: CDR1 SGHDT, CDR2 YYEEEE. Unmatched junction bases numbered 8, after V lost 4 bases and J lost 5 bases.

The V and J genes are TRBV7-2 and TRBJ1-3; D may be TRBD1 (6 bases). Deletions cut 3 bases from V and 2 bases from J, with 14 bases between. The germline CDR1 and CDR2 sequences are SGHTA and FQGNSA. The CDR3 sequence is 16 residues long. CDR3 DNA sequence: TGTGCCAGCAGCTTTGTCAGGGGTTTCACTGGAAACACCATATATTTT. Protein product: CASSFVRGFTGNTIYF. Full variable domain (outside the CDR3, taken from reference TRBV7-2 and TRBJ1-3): GAGVSQSPSNKVTEKGKDVELRCDPISGHTALYWYRQSLGQGLEFLIYFQGNSAPDKSGLPSDRFSAERTGGSVSTLTIQRTQQEDSAVYLCASSFVRGFTGNTIYFGEGSWLTVV.

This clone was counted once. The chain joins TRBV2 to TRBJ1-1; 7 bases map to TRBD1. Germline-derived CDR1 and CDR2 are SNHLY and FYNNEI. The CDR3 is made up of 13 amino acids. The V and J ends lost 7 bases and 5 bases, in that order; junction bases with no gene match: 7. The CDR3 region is CASTDREGTEAFF. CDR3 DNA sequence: TGTGCCAGCACCGACAGGGAAGGGACTGAAGCTTTCTTT. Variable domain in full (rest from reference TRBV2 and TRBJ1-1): EPEVTQTPSHQVTQMGQEVILRCVPISNHLYFYWYRQILGQKVEFLVSFYNNEISEKSEIFDDQFSVERPDGSNFTLKIRSTKLEDSAMYFCASTDREGTEAFFGQGTRLTVV.

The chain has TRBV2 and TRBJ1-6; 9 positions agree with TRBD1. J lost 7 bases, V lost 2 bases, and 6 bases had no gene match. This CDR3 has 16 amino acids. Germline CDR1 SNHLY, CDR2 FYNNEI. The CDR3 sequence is CASSEYGQGFNSPLHF. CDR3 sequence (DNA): TGTGCCAGCAGTGAATACGGACAGGGGTTCAATTCACCCCTCCACTTT.

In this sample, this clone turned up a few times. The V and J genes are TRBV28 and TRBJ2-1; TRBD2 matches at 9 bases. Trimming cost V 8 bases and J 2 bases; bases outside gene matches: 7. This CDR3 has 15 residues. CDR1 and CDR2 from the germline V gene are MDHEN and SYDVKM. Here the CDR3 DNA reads TGTGCCAGCGATGGCGGCGGGGGGGCCTACAATGAGCAGTTCTTC. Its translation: CASDGGGGAYNEQFF.

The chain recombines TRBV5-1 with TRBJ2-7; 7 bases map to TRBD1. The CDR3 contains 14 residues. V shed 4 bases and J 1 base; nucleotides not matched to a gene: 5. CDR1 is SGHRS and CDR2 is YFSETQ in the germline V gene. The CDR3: CASSGTTGSYEQYF. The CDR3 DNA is TGCGCCAGCAGCGGAACGACAGGGTCCTACGAGCAGTACTTC.

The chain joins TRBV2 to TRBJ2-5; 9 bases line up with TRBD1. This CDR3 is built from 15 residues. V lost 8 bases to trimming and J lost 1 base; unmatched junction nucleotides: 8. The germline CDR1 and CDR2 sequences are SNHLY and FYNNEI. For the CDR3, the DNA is TGTGCCAGCTCTCAACAGGGGGCTATCCAAGAGACCCAGTACTTC. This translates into CASSQQGAIQETQYF.

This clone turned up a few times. As DNA, the CDR3 is TGTGCCAGCAGCCCGACAGGGGGTGGCTACACCTTC. Encoded protein: CASSPTGGGYTF. V gene TRBV11-2 combines with J gene TRBJ1-2, with 9 positions matching TRBD1. J was trimmed by 7 bases and V by 5 bases; bases with no gene match: 2. This CDR3 is built from 12 residues. Germline V gene lookup returns CDR1 SGHAT and CDR2 FQNNGV.

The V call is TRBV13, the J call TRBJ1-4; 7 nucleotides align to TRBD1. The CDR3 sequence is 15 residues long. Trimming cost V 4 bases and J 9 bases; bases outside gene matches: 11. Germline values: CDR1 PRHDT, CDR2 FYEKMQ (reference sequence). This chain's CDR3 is CASSYKRQGGKKLFF. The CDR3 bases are TGTGCCAGCAGCTACAAACGACAGGGAGGCAAAAAACTGTTTTTT.

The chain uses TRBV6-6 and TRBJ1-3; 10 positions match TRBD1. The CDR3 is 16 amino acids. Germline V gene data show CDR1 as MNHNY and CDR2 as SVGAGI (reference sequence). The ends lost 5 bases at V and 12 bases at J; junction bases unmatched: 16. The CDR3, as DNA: TGTGCCAGCAGTCGGAACCGGGACAGGGGCTTCGAACGCATATATTTT. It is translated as CASSRNRDRGFERIYF.

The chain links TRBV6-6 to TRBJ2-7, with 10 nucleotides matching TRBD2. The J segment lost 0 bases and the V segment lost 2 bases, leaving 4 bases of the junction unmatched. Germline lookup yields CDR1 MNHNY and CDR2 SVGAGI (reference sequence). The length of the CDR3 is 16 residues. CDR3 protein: CASSYPSGGVSYEQYF. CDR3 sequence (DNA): TGTGCCAGCAGTTACCCGAGCGGGGGGGTCTCCTACGAGCAGTACTTC.

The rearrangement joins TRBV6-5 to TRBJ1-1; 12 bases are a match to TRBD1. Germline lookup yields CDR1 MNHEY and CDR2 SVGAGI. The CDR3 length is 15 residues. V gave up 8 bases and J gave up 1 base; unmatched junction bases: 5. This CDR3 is CASGTGGAGNTEAFF. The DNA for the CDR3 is TGTGCCAGCGGGACAGGGGGCGCGGGGAACACTGAAGCTTTCTTT.

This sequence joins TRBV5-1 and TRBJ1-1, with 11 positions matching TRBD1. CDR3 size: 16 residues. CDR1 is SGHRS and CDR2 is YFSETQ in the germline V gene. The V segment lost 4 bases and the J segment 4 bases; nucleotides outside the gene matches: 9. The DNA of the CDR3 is TGCGCCAGCAGCCCCACACGGACAGGGGGCGTCACTGAAGCTTTCTTT. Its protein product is CASSPTRTGGVTEAFF. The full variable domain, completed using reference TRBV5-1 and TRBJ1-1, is KAGVTQTPRYLIKTRGQQVTLSCSPISGHRSVSWYQQTPGQGLQFLFEYFSETQRNKGNFPGRFSGRQFSNSRSEMNVSTLELGDSALYLCASSPTRTGGVTEAFFGQGTRLTVV.

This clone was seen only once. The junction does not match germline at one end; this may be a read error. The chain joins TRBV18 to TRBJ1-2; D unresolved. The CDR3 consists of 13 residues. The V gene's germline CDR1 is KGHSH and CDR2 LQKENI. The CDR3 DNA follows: TGTGCCAGCTCACCACCCACAGACTACGGCTACACCTTC. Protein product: CASSPPTDYGYTF.

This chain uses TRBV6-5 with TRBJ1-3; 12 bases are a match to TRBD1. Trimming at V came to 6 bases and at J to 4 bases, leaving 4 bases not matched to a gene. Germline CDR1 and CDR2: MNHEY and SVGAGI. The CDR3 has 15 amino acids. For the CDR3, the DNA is TGTGCCAGCAGCTCCGGGACAGGGGGCGGAAACACCATATATTTT. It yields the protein CASSSGTGGGNTIYF.

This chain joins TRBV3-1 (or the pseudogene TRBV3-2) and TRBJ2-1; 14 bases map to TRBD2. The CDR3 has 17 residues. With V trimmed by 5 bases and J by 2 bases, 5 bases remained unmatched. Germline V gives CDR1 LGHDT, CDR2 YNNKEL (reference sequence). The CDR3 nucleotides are TGTGCCAGCAGCTCAGGACTAGCGGGAGGACCCTACAATGAGCAGTTCTTC. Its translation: CASSSGLAGGPYNEQFF.

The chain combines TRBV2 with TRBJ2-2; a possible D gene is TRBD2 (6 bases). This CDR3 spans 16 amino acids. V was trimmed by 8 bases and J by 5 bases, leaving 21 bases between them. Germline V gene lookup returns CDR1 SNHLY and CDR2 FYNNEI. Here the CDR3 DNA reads TGTGCCAGCCGAGCCGGGACGGTGGGGGGAACCGGGGAGCTGTTTTTT. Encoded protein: CASRAGTVGGTGELFF. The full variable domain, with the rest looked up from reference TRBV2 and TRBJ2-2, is EPEVTQTPSHQVTQMGQEVILRCVPISNHLYFYWYRQILGQKVEFLVSFYNNEISEKSEIFDDQFSVERPDGSNFTLKIRSTKLEDSAMYFCASRAGTVGGTGELFFGEGSRLTVL.